The text below deals with one TCR beta chain. The sample belongs to a study of blood T cell repertoires in COVID-19. Study information: The origin of the acute and convalescent COVID-19 samples was the United States, Italy and Spain. T cells, B-cell-depleted T cells, or PBMCs supplied cDNA or gDNA.

Original data processing: Amplification of reference gene primers provided the estimated nucleated cell counts. Data came from immunoSEQ multiplex PCR; TCRdb stores just in-frame clones and leaves some out. The V and J calls and clone size come from that table; D and trimming were worked out from the DNA. The sample has under 200,000 clones; 86% are singletons. CDR3 length equals 13 residues. Germline assignment: CDR1 SQVTM and CDR2 ANQGSEA. V lost 6 bases, J lost 9 bases, and 12 bases stayed unmatched. The sequencing sample was made of peripheral blood. This TCR was recovered from a woman of 80 years or more in a cohort sampled during active or convalescent COVID-19. The rearrangement joins TRBV29-1 to TRBJ2-5; 8 bases align to TRBD1. CDR3 sequence (DNA): TGCAGCGTGGGGACAGGACCCCATAAGGCCCAGTACTTC. This codes for CSVGTGPHKAQYF.